The 27 T cell receptor beta chains listed next were all sequenced from one sample in a study of T cell changes during pregnancy in multiple sclerosis. Assay used: immunoSEQ multiplex PCR; TCRdb lists only in-frame clones, some missing. The sample shows 43,000 or so clones, around 90% of them seen only once. The sample consisted of peripheral blood, taken in the first trimester of pregnancy. The receptors stem from a female donor with multiple sclerosis, enrolled in a pregnancy study.

The rearrangement uses TRBV19 and TRBJ1-4, with D uncertain. The CDR3 contains 13 residues. V was cut by 4 bases and J by 6 bases, with 9 bases left in between. Germline lookup yields CDR1 LNHDA and CDR2 SQIVND (reference sequence). The CDR3: CASSKRLDEKLFF. CDR3 nucleotide sequence: TGTGCCAGTAGTAAAAGACTTGATGAAAAACTGTTTTTT.

V is TRBV11-2 and J is TRBJ1-4; 8 nucleotides align to TRBD1. Germline V CDR1 and CDR2: SGHAT, FQNNGV. The trim removed 5 bases at V and 4 bases at J, leaving 12 bases unmatched. This CDR3 has 17 residues. The CDR3 DNA reads as TGTGCCAGCAGCCCCACCACCGGGACAGGCCGTAATGAAAAACTGTTTTTT. Translation gives CASSPTTGTGRNEKLFF.

V gene TRBV9 combines with J gene TRBJ2-2; tentative D call: TRBD1 (6 bases). Between the trimmed V and J ends, which lost 3 bases and 6 bases, there was a span of 15 bases. CDR3 size: 15 residues. CDR1 SGDLS and CDR2 YYNGEE come from the germline V gene. DNA of the CDR3: TGTGCCAGCAGCGAGGGGGTATGGGGACCCGGGGAGCTGTTTTTT. It is translated as CASSEGVWGPGELFF.

The chain couples TRBV2 to TRBJ2-1; D is possibly TRBD1 (5 bases). Trimming removed 0 bases from V and 3 bases from J, with 21 bases in between. Germline V gives CDR1 SNHLY, CDR2 FYNNEI. The CDR3 has 19 residues. CDR3 bases: TGTGCCAGCAGTGAAGCCGGTCCCCAGGGCAATTCCTTCTACAATGAGCAGTTCTTC. It is translated as CASSEAGPQGNSFYNEQFF.

The V call is TRBV7-3, the J call TRBJ2-1; 11 positions match TRBD2. Germline V gene data show CDR1 as SGHTA and CDR2 as FQGTGA. This CDR3 comprises 16 residues. The V segment lost 2 bases and the J segment 5 bases; nucleotides outside the gene matches: 5. The CDR3 DNA sequence: TGTGCCAGCAGCTTATGGGGTAGCGGGGGGGACAATGAGCAGTTCTTC. Protein sequence: CASSLWGSGGDNEQFF. The full variable domain, with the rest looked up from reference TRBV7-3 and TRBJ2-1, is GAGVSQTPSNKVTEKGKYVELRCDPISGHTALYWYRQSLGQGPEFLIYFQGTGAADDSGLPNDRFFAVRPEGSVSTLKIQRTERGDSAVYLCASSLWGSGGDNEQFFGPGTRLTVL.

This clone has just a few counts. The genes are TRBV29-1 and TRBJ1-2; TRBD1 is a possible D gene (5 bases). This CDR3 region has 13 residues. Between the trimmed V and J ends, which lost 3 bases and 5 bases, there was a span of 13 bases. The germline gives CDR1 SQVTM, CDR2 ANQGSEA. CDR3 in amino acids: CSVEQGSFYGYTF. The CDR3, as DNA: TGCAGCGTTGAGCAGGGTTCTTTTTATGGCTACACCTTC.

The V call is TRBV9, the J call TRBJ2-2; 9 bases line up with TRBD1. The V segment lost 3 bases and the J segment 1 base; nucleotides outside the gene matches: 4. The germline V gene encodes CDR1 SGDLS and CDR2 YYNGEE. CDR3 length: 16 amino acids. CDR3 in amino acids: CASSAQGQGNTGELFF. The CDR3 DNA sequence: TGTGCCAGCAGCGCCCAGGGACAGGGGAACACCGGGGAGCTGTTTTTT.

Only a few counts were recorded for this clone. The junction shows a germline mismatch at one end, possibly a read error. V usage is TRBV2 and J usage is TRBJ1-1, with TRBD1 as a possible D gene (5 bases). Germline-derived CDR1 and CDR2 are SNHLY and FYNNEI. CDR3 length equals 13 residues. The CDR3 nucleotides read TGTGCCAGCAGAGGCGGGGGGAACCCTGAAGCTTTCTTT. Protein product: CASRGGGNPEAFF.

A few counts support this clone. The gene calls are TRBV21-1 and TRBJ1-5; whether TRBD1, the table's D call, matches the DNA was not checked. TRBV21-1 is recorded as a pseudogene. This CDR3 spans 16 amino acids. CDR3 nucleotides: TGTGCCAGCAGCAAAGGGGGGGACAGGGACGGTCAGCCCCAGCATTTT. It specifies CASSKGGDRDGQPQHF.

The chain combines TRBV5-6 with TRBJ2-3; TRBD2 aligns across 7 bases. Germline V CDR1 and CDR2: SGHDT, YYEEEE. Losses at the gene ends were 4 bases for V and 2 bases for J; bases not matched to a gene: 7. The length of the CDR3 is 15 residues. CDR3 protein: CASSRPGGYTDTQYF. Written as DNA, the CDR3 is TGTGCCAGCAGCCGCCCGGGGGGTTACACAGATACGCAGTATTTT.

The chain uses TRBV5-1 and TRBJ1-1; maybe TRBD1 (5 bases). The CDR3 spans 15 residues. V lost 0 bases to trimming and J lost 3 bases, with 12 bases between them. Germline V gene sequence: CDR1 SGHRS, CDR2 YFSETQ. CDR3 protein: CASSLVSRGDTEAFF. DNA for the CDR3: TGCGCCAGCAGCTTGGTGTCACGGGGGGACACTGAAGCTTTCTTT.

This chain connects TRBV2 to TRBJ1-1; 7 bases are a match to TRBD1. After removal of 5 bases from V and 5 bases from J, the junction contained 5 bases not matched to a gene. This CDR3 spans 13 amino acids. Germline V gene data show CDR1 as SNHLY and CDR2 as FYNNEI. The CDR3 is CASSPQTGTEAFF. CDR3 DNA: TGTGCCAGCAGTCCACAGACAGGGACTGAAGCTTTCTTT.

The CDR3 DNA reads TGTGCCAGCAGTTTAGGACAAACCCCACGGCAGTACTTC. This sequence encodes CASSLGQTPRQYF. V and J are TRBV28 and TRBJ2-7; the D gene is possibly TRBD1 (5 bases). Germline assignment: CDR1 MDHEN and CDR2 SYDVKM. V was cut by 2 bases and J by 9 bases, with 14 bases left in between. CDR3 length: 13 residues. The complete variable domain, with remaining parts taken from reference TRBV28 and TRBJ2-7, reads DVKVTQSSRYLVKRTGEKVFLECVQDMDHENMFWYRQDPGLGLRLIYFSYDVKMKEKGDIPEGYSVSREKKERFSLILESASTNQTSMYLCASSLGQTPRQYFGPGTRLTVT.

This sequence joins TRBV2 and TRBJ1-1, with a weak D call TRBD1 (5 bases). Germline CDR1 is SNHLY and CDR2 is FYNNEI. The CDR3 extends over 14 amino acids. V was shortened by 3 bases and J by 3 bases, with 11 bases between the two germline ends. CDR3 sequence reads: CASSDLGTDTEAFF. The DNA of the CDR3 is TGTGCCAGCAGTGATCTAGGGACTGACACTGAAGCTTTCTTT.

This chain's CDR3 is CAISERTGNTGELFF. CDR3 coding DNA: TGTGCCATCAGTGAGAGGACAGGCAACACCGGGGAGCTGTTTTTT. The chain couples TRBV10-3 to TRBJ2-2; TRBD1 aligns across 7 bases. Germline V gives CDR1 ENHRY, CDR2 SYGVKD. J gave up 2 bases and V 2 bases, and 2 bases lay outside the gene matches. This CDR3 spans 15 amino acids.

This chain uses TRBV27 with TRBJ1-2, with 8 positions matching TRBD1. Trimming removed 6 bases from V and 6 bases from J; junction bases left unmatched: 6. This CDR3 spans 13 amino acids. Germline V gives CDR1 MNHEY, CDR2 SMNVEV (reference sequence). The CDR3 sequence: CASRMDRVDGYTF. The CDR3, as DNA: TGTGCCAGCAGGATGGACAGGGTAGATGGCTACACCTTC.

The chain recombines TRBV29-1 with TRBJ2-3, with D unresolved. V lost 3 bases to trimming and J lost 11 bases, with 18 bases between them. Germline V lookup: CDR1 SQVTM, CDR2 ANQGSEA. The CDR3 runs 13 residues. The CDR3 DNA follows: TGCAGCGTTGATGGGCTGAACATTGCCGTGCAGTATTTT. Translated, it gives CSVDGLNIAVQYF.

The chain uses TRBV12-5 and TRBJ2-7; D is unresolved. The CDR3 runs to 11 residues. Germline loops: CDR1 LGHNT, CDR2 FRNRAP. The ends were cut back, 4 bases at V and 4 bases at J, with 5 bases in the middle. The CDR3 bases are TGTGCTAGTGGTTCACTATACGAGCAGTACTTC. It codes for CASGSLYEQYF.

This sequence joins TRBV7-2 and TRBJ2-5, with D possibly being TRBD2 (7 bases). The CDR3 runs 17 residues. V shed 3 bases and J shed 5 bases, with 22 bases lying between them. From germline, CDR1 is SGHTA and CDR2 FQGNSA. The CDR3 here is CASSLGKGGGILETQYF. CDR3 sequence (DNA): TGTGCCAGCAGCTTGGGAAAAGGGGGGGGGATCCTGGAGACCCAGTACTTC. Together with reference TRBV7-2 and TRBJ2-5, the CDR3 gives the full variable domain: GAGVSQSPSNKVTEKGKDVELRCDPISGHTALYWYRQSLGQGLEFLIYFQGNSAPDKSGLPSDRFSAERTGGSVSTLTIQRTQQEDSAVYLCASSLGKGGGILETQYFGPGTRLLVL.

This chain connects TRBV7-2 to TRBJ2-5; possible D gene TRBD2, 6 bases. Germline CDR1 and CDR2: SGHTA and FQGNSA. The CDR3 has 13 residues. Trimming pared 1 base from V and 7 bases from J, leaving 10 bases between. In DNA, the CDR3 is TGTGCCAGCAGCTTAGTCGGTAGCGGGACCCAGTACTTC. This codes for CASSLVGSGTQYF.

This sequence joins TRBV19 and TRBJ1-6, with 10 bases aligning to TRBD1. V shed 2 bases and J 9 bases; nucleotides not matched to a gene: 4. Germline V gives CDR1 LNHDA, CDR2 SQIVND (reference sequence). This CDR3 region has 15 residues. The CDR3 nucleotides read TGTGCCAGTAGTATAATGGGGGACAGGGGTTCACCCCTCCACTTT. This codes for CASSIMGDRGSPLHF.

V usage is TRBV5-8 and J usage is TRBJ1-5; D remains unclear. V gave up 1 base and J gave up 2 bases, with 13 bases separating them. Germline CDR1 is SGHTS and CDR2 is YDEGEE. The CDR3 contains 16 residues. The DNA for the CDR3 is TGTGCCAGCAGCTTGAGCAGGAGGGAAGGCAATCAGCCCCAGCATTTT. This translates into CASSLSRREGNQPQHF.

The J gene is TRBJ2-5, the V gene TRBV6-6, with D tentatively TRBD1 (6 bases). The CDR3 has 14 amino acids. Trimming cost V 8 bases and J 1 base, with 14 bases left between them. Germline V gene data show CDR1 as MNHNY and CDR2 as SVGAGI (reference sequence). CDR3: CASQGPRGQETQYF. The DNA for the CDR3 is TGTGCCAGCCAAGGCCCCAGGGGCCAAGAGACCCAGTACTTC.

The genes are TRBV6-5 and TRBJ1-1; no reliable D call. The CDR3 loop spans 14 amino acids. Between the trimmed V and J ends, which lost 4 bases and 5 bases, there was a span of 14 bases. Germline assignment: CDR1 MNHEY and CDR2 SVGAGI. CDR3 protein: CASSFWEVGTEAFF. The CDR3 coding sequence is TGTGCCAGCAGTTTTTGGGAGGTAGGGACTGAAGCTTTCTTT.

The chain couples TRBV27 to TRBJ1-2; D perhaps matches TRBD1 (5 bases). The V gene's germline CDR1 is MNHEY and CDR2 SMNVEV (reference sequence). Between the trimmed V and J ends, which lost 8 bases and 4 bases, there was a span of 17 bases. This CDR3 contains 14 residues. The CDR3 loop reads CASPKTDVFYGYTF. DNA of the CDR3: TGTGCCAGCCCGAAGACAGATGTTTTCTATGGCTACACCTTC.

The chain links TRBV7-9 to TRBJ1-1; D possibly corresponds to TRBD1 (5 bases). V lost 2 bases to trimming and J lost 8 bases, with 15 bases between them. CDR1 and CDR2 (germline): SEHNR, FQNEAQ (reference sequence). The CDR3 extends over 14 amino acids. The CDR3 loop is CASSLLRGGIEAFF. The CDR3 DNA reads as TGTGCCAGCAGCTTACTACGGGGGGGGATAGAAGCTTTCTTT. Supplemented by reference TRBV7-9 and TRBJ1-1, the full variable domain reads DTGVSQNPRHKITKRGQNVTFRCDPISEHNRLYWYRQTLGQGPEFLTYFQNEAQLEKSRLLSDRFSAERPKGSFSTLEIQRTEQGDSAMYLCASSLLRGGIEAFFGQGTRLTVV.

The V call is TRBV5-3, the J call TRBJ2-7; the match to TRBD1 covers 7 bases. TRBV5-3 is classed as an ORF, of uncertain function. Trimming removed 4 bases from V and 3 bases from J; junction bases left unmatched: 4. The CDR3 has 13 residues. The CDR3 nucleotides read TGTGCCAGAAGCAGGGGACAGCACTACGAGCAGTACTTC. Its protein is CARSRGQHYEQYF.